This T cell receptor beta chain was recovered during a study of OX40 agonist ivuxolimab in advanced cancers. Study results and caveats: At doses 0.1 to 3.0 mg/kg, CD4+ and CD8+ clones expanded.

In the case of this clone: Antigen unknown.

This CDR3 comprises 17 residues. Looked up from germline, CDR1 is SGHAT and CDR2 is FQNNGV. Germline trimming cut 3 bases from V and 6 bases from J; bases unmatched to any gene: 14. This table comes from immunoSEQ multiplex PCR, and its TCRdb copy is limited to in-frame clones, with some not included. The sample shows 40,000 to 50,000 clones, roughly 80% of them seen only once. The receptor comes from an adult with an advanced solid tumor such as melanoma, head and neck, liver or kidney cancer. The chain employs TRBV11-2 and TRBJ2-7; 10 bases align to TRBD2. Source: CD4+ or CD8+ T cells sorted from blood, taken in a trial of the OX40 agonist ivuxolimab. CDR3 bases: TGTGCCAGCAGCTTCTGGAGCGGGCTAGCGGGAGCCCGCGAGCAGTACTTC. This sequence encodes CASSFWSGLAGAREQYF. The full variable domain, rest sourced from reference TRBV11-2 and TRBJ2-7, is EAGVAQSPRYKIIEKRQSVAFWCNPISGHATLYWYQQILGQGPKLLIQFQNNGVVDDSQLPKDRFSAERLKGVDSTLKIQPAKLEDSAVYLCASSFWSGLAGAREQYFGPGTRLTVT.